The rows below give T cell receptor beta chains drawn from one sample of a study of OX40 agonist ivuxolimab in advanced cancers. Assay: immunoSEQ multiplex PCR; the TCRdb copy retains only in-frame clones and omits some. The sample yields tens of thousands of clones, 75% to 90% seen once. The sample was CD4+ or CD8+ T cells sorted from blood, taken in a trial of the OX40 agonist ivuxolimab. Receptors were obtained from an adult with an advanced solid tumor such as melanoma, head and neck, liver or kidney cancer. Each CDR3 is given with its conserved first and last residue. The order of the fields is V gene, CDR3 length, D gene, J gene, CDR3 protein. D genes are given only for firm matches.

TRBV11-2	15	TRBD1	TRBJ2-4	CASSQRGQGANIQYF
TRBV30	15	TRBD1	TRBJ2-3	CAWSVAGGLTDTQYF
TRBV11-2	13	-	TRBJ1-5	CASSLELDQPQHF
TRBV6-5	14	-	TRBJ1-1	CASSPGTGNTEAFF
TRBV30	14	TRBD2	TRBJ2-7	CAWSGVAGSVEQYF
TRBV5-6	12	-	TRBJ2-1	CASSLLGGEQFF
TRBV11-3	13	-	TRBJ2-7	CAGSLTTGYEQYF
TRBV6-6	15	-	TRBJ1-3	CASRIGQNSGNTIYF
TRBV9	13	TRBD2	TRBJ2-1	CASGASGGNEQFF
TRBV30	17	TRBD2	TRBJ2-3	CAWSSPSTSGGADTQYF
TRBV7-7	16	-	TRBJ2-5	CASSLGGPPPVWTQYF
TRBV10-1	12	-	TRBJ2-2	CASSPTAGELFF
TRBV7-8	13	-	TRBJ2-7	CASSSEDNYEQYF
TRBV4-3	16	-	TRBJ2-1	CASSQTGYGSYNEQFF
TRBV27	15	TRBD1	TRBJ1-6	CASRMDRVTDSPLHF
TRBV19	11	-	TRBJ1-1	CASTPGYEAFF
TRBV2	18	-	TRBJ2-5	CASSEAIRRGAIQETQYF
TRBV4-1	14	TRBD2	TRBJ2-3	CASSPSGASDTQYF
TRBV7-6	15	TRBD1	TRBJ1-5	CASSPDRGRQSAQHF
TRBV5-4	14	-	TRBJ1-4	CASSSGTGPEKLFF
TRBV19	15	TRBD1	TRBJ1-5	CASRPSRGYNQPQHF
TRBV30	20	TRBD1	TRBJ2-1	CAWVETGTGVIRGSYNEQFF
TRBV19	15	-	TRBJ1-5	CATQPYDRSNQPQHF
TRBV2	13	TRBD2	TRBJ2-7	CASRTGTTYEQYF
TRBV4-2	17	TRBD2	TRBJ2-7	CASSQASSGGFTYEQYF
TRBV7-9	14	TRBD2	TRBJ2-2	CASSTGLGTGELFF
TRBV7-7	14	TRBD1	TRBJ2-3	CASSTGQGLNTQYF
TRBV7-2	13	-	TRBJ2-3	CASSLYREDTQYF
TRBV7-9	16	-	TRBJ2-7	CASSSEGAGRSNEQYF
TRBV7-2	14	TRBD1	TRBJ2-7	CASSDFRGLYEQYF
TRBV28	13	-	TRBJ2-3	CASRKGSTDTQYF
TRBV2	15	-	TRBJ2-1	CASSEVGSLRGEQFF
TRBV25-1	12	-	TRBJ1-1	CASSLGVTEAFF
TRBV7-9	12	-	TRBJ2-2	CASSLWTGELFF
TRBV6-5	14	-	TRBJ1-5	CASSTQGWHQPQHF
TRBV27	14	TRBD2	TRBJ2-5	CASSLATSGETQYF
TRBV5-4	15	-	TRBJ1-3	CASSLWTDSGNTIYF
TRBV6-5	16	TRBD2	TRBJ2-5	CASSYGVAGLQETQYF
TRBV4-1	17	-	TRBJ1-1	CASSQRGGELDNTEAFF
TRBV7-6	16	TRBD2	TRBJ2-2	CASSALAGGNTGELFF
TRBV2	15	TRBD1	TRBJ2-1	CASIEGQGVYNEQFF
TRBV19	18	TRBD1	TRBJ1-1	CASSILPPGTGISTEAFF
TRBV5-8	15	-	TRBJ2-2	CASSFFGRRTGELFF
TRBV7-8	13	-	TRBJ2-3	CASSLNVRDTQYF
TRBV7-2	16	-	TRBJ2-1	CASSISGTNPYNEQFF
TRBV19	16	-	TRBJ2-7	CASSIEDSSGAYEQYF
TRBV28	14	TRBD1	TRBJ2-5	CASKVTGGQETQYF
TRBV21-1	14	-	TRBJ1-2	CASRGQGARYGYTF
TRBV2	15	TRBD2	TRBJ2-3	CASSTGTSGTDTQYF
TRBV6-1	13	-	TRBJ2-5	CASSEVGHETQYF
TRBV7-9	14	-	TRBJ2-3	CASSPVLYGDTQYF
TRBV21-1	18	-	TRBJ2-7	CASSKGNGGASISYEQYF
TRBV10-3	14	-	TRBJ1-1	CAISESGRNTEAFF
TRBV7-3	15	TRBD2	TRBJ2-7	CASSLGTSLPTEQYF